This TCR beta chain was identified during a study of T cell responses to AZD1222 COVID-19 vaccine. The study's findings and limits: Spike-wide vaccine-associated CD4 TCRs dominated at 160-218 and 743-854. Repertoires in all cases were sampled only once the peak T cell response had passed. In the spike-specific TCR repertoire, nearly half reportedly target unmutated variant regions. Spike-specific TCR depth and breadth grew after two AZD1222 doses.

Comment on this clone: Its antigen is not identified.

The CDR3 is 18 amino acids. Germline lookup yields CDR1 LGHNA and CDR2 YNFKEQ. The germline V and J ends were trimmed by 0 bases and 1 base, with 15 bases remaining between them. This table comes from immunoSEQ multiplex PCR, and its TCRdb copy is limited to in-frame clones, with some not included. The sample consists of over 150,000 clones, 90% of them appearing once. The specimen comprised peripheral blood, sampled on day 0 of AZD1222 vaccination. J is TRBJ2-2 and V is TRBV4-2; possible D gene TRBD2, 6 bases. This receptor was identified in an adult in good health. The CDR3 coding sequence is TGTGCCAGCAGCCAAGATGGGAGGAGGACCCGGAACACCGGGGAGCTGTTTTTT. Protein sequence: CASSQDGRRTRNTGELFF.